This TCR beta chain is from a study of blood T cell repertoires in COVID-19. Background on the study: COVID-19 samples, acute and convalescent, were from the United States, Italy and Spain. T cells, B-cell-depleted T cells, or PBMCs provided the cDNA or gDNA that served as material.

Source study methods: Reference gene primer amplification gave nucleated cell count estimates. The repertoire was sequenced with immunoSEQ multiplex PCR; TCRdb's copy has only in-frame clones and lacks some. That table supplies the V and J calls and clone size; D and trimming were determined from the DNA. The table has around 200,000 clones, roughly 86% seen once. This CDR3 is 15 amino acids long. The ends lost 5 bases at V and 11 bases at J; junction bases unmatched: 14. Germline CDR1 and CDR2: MNHEY and SVGAGI. The sequence was collected from an elderly woman in a cohort sampled during active or convalescent COVID-19. Sequenced material: peripheral blood. The chain has TRBV6-5 and TRBJ2-7; 11 bases agree with TRBD2. This chain's CDR3 is CASSPQGLAEKWEYF. CDR3 nucleotide sequence: TGTGCCAGCAGTCCCCAGGGACTAGCGGAGAAGTGGGAGTACTTC.